The clone carrying this T cell receptor (beta chain) was seen only a few times. V shed 2 bases, J shed 2 bases, and the junction held 3 bases outside the gene matches. The CDR3 loop spans 14 amino acids. Germline V gene lookup returns CDR1 SGDLS and CDR2 YYNGEE. TCRdb recomputed calls from the RT-PCR reads with MiXCR, one row per CDR3 protein. The sample lists about 57,000 distinct CDR3 sequences, about an eighth seen once, with approximately 32% in the top ten. The data originate from a study of patients and donors after allogeneic stem cell transplantation. The TCR sequence derives from a human donor who was either an allogeneic HSCT recipient or a stem cell or donor lymphocyte infusion donor (not recorded which). It is not recorded whose cells these are; they may come from a transplant donor. Sequencing was carried out using blood, either unsorted or a sorted T cell fraction (not recorded which). The rearrangement joins TRBV9 to TRBJ2-7; the match to TRBD1 covers 8 bases. The DNA for the CDR3 is TGTGCCAGCAGCGTCGGGACAGGTACCTACGAGCAGTACTTC. As protein: CASSVGTGTYEQYF.